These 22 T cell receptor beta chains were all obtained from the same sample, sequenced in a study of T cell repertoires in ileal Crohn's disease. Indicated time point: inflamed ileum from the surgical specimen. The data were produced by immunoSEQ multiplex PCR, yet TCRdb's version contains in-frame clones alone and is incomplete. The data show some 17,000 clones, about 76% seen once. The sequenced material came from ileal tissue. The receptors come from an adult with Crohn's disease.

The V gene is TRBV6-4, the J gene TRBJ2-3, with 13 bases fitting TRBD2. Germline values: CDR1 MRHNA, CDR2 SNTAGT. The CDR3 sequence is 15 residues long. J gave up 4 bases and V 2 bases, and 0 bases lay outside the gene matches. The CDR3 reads CASSDGTSGADTQYF. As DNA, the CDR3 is TGTGCCAGCAGTGACGGGACTAGCGGGGCAGATACGCAGTATTTT.

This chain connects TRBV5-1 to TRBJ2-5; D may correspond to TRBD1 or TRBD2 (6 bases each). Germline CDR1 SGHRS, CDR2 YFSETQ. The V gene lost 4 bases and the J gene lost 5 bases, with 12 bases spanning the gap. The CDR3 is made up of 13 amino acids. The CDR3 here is CASSEGGGETQYF. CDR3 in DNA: TGCGCCAGCAGCGAGGGGGGCGGGGAGACCCAGTACTTC.

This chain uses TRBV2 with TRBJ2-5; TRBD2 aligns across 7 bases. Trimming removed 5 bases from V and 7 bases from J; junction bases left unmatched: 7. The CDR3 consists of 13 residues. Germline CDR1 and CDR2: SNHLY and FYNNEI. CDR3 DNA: TGTGCCAGCAGTTCGACTGGGGGGGGGACCCAGTACTTC. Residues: CASSSTGGGTQYF.

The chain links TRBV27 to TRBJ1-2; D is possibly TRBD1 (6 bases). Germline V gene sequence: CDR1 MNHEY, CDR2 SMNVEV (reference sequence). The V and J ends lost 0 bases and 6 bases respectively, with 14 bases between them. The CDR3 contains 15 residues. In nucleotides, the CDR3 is TGTGCCAGCAGTTTATCGATGACAGGATTTGATGGCTACACCTTC. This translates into CASSLSMTGFDGYTF.

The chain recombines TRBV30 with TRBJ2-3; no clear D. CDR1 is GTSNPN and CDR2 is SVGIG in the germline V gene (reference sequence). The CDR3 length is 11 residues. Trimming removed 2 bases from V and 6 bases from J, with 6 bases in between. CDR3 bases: TGTGCCTGGAGTTTCGCGGATACGCAGTATTTT. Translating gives CAWSFADTQYF.

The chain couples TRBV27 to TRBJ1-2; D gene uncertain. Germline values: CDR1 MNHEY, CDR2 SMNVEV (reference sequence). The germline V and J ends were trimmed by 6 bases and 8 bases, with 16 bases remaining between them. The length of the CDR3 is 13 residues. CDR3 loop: CASSTPLAGGYTF. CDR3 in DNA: TGTGCCAGCAGCACCCCGCTGGCGGGGGGCTACACCTTC.

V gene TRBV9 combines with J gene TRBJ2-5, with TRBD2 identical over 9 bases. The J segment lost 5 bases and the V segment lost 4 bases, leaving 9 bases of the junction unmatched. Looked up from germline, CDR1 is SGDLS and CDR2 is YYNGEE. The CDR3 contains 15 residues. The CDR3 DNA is TGTGCCAGCAGCCCGGCGGGAGGGCCAGGGGAGACCCAGTACTTC. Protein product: CASSPAGGPGETQYF.

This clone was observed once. The CDR3 reads CASSEAVTGDGYTF. Here the CDR3 DNA reads TGTGCCAGCAGTGAAGCAGTCACAGGGGATGGCTACACCTTC. The chain is built from TRBV6-1 and TRBJ1-2; TRBD1 matches 7 bases. CDR1 is MNHNS and CDR2 is SASEGT in the germline V gene. The trim removed 0 bases at V and 6 bases at J, leaving 4 bases unmatched. The length of the CDR3 is 14 residues.

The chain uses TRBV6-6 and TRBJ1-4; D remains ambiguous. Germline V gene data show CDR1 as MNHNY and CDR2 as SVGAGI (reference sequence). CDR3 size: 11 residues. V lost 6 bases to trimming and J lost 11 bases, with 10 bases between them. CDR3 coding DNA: TGTGCCAGCAGCCAGGATCGTAAACTGTTTTTT. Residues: CASSQDRKLFF.

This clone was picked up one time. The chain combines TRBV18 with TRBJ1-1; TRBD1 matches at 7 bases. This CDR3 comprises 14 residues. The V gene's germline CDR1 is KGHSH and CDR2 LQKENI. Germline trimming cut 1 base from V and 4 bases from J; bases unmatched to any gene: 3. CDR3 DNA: TGTGCCAGCTCACCACGCGACAGGGTCACTGAAGCTTTCTTT. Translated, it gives CASSPRDRVTEAFF.

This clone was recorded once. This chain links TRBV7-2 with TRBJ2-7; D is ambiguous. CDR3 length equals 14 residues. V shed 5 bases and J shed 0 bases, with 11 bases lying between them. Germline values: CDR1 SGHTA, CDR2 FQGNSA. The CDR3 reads CASSETPTSYEQYF. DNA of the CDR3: TGTGCCAGCAGCGAGACACCTACCTCCTACGAGCAGTACTTC.

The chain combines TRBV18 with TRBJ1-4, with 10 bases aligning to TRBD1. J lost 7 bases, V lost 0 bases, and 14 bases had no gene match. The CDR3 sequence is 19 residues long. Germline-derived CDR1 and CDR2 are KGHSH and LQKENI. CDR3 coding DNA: TGTGCCAGCTCACCACCACCTGGGACAGGGGTCGGTCTTACTGAAAAACTGTTTTTT. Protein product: CASSPPPGTGVGLTEKLFF.

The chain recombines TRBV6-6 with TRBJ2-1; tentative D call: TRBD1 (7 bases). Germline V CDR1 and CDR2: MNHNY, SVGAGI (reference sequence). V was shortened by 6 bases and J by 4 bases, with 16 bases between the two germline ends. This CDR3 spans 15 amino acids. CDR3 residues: CASRNGGQTYNEQFF. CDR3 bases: TGTGCCAGCAGGAACGGGGGACAGACGTACAATGAGCAGTTCTTC.

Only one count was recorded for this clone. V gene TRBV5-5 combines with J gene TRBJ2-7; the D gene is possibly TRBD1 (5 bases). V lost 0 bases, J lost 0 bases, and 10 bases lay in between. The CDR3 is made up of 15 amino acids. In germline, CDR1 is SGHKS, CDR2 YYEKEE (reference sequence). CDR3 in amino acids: CASSLVQGSSYEQYF. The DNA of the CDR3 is TGTGCCAGCAGCTTGGTTCAGGGAAGCTCCTACGAGCAGTACTTC.

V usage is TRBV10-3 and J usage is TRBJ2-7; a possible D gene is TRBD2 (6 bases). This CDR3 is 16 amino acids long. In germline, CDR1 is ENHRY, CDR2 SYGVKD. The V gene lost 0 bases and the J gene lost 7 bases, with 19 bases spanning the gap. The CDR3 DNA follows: TGTGCCATCAGTGAGTCGAATAGCGGTCCTGATTTTGAGCAGTACTTC. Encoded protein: CAISESNSGPDFEQYF.

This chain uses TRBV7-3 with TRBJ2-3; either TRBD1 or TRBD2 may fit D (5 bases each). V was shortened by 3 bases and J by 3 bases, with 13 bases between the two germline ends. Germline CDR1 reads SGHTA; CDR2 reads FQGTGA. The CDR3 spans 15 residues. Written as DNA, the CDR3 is TGTGCCAGCAGCTTGGCAGGGAGTCGGACAGATACGCAGTATTTT. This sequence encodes CASSLAGSRTDTQYF.

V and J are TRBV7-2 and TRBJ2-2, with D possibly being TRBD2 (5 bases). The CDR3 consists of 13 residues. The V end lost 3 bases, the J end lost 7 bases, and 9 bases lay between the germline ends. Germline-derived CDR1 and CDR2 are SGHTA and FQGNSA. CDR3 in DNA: TGTGCCAGCAGCTTCGGGGTCGGCGGGGAGCTGTTTTTT. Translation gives CASSFGVGGELFF.

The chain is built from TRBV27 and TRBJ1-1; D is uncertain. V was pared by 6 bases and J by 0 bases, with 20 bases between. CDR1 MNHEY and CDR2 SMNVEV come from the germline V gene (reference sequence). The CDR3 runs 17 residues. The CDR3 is CASSPKGLGILNTEAFF. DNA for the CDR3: TGTGCCAGCAGCCCTAAAGGGCTAGGAATACTGAACACTGAAGCTTTCTTT.

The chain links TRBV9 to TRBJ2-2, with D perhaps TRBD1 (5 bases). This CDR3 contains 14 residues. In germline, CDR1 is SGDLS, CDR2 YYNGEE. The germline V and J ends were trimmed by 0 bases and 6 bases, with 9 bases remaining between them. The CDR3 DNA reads TGTGCCAGCAGCGTAGCTATGACAGCCGGGGAGCTGTTTTTT. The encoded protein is CASSVAMTAGELFF.

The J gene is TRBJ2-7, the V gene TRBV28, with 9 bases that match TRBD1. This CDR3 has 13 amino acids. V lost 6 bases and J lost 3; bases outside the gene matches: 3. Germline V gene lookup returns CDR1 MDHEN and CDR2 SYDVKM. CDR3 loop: CASSGTGNYEQYF. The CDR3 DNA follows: TGTGCCAGCAGCGGGACAGGGAACTACGAGCAGTACTTC.

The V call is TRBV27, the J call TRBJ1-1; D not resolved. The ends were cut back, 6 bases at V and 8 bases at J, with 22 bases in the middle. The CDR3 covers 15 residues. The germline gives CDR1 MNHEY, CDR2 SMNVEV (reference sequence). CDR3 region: CASSPEASRFPEAFF. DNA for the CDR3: TGTGCCAGCAGCCCAGAGGCCAGCCGCTTCCCCGAAGCTTTCTTT.

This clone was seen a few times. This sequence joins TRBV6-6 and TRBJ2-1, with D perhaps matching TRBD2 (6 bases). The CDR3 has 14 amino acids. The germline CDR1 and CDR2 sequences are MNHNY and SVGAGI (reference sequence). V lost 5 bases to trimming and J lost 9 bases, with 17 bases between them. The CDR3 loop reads CASSPSSGGSEQFF. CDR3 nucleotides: TGTGCCAGCAGTCCCTCGAGTGGGGGGAGTGAGCAGTTCTTC.